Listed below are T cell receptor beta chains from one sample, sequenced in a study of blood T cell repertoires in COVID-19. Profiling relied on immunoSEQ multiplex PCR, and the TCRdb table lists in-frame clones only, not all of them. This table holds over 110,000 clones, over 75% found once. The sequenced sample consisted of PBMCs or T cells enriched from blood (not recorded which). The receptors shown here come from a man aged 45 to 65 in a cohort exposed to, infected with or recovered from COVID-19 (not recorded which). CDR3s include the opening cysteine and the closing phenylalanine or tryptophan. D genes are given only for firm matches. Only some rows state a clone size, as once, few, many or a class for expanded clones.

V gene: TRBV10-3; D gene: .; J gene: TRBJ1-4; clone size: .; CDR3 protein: CAISQPGEKLFF; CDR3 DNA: TGTGCCATCAGCCAGCCGGGAGAAAAACTGTTTTTT
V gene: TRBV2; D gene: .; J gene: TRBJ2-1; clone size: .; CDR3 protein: CASSEIASYYNEQFF; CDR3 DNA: TGTGCCAGCAGTGAAATCGCTAGCTATTACAATGAGCAGTTCTTC
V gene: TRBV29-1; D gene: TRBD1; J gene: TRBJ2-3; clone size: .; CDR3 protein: CSAEGTGGIGDTQYF; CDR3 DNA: TGCAGCGCCGAGGGGACAGGGGGCATTGGAGATACGCAGTATTTT
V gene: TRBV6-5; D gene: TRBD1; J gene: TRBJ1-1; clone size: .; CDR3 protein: CASRPGQIFEAFF; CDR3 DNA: TGTGCCAGCAGACCGGGACAGATATTTGAAGCTTTCTTT
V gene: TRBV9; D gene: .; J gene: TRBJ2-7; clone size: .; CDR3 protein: CASSGPLSYEQYF; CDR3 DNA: TGTGCCAGCAGCGGGCCTCTTTCCTACGAGCAGTACTTC
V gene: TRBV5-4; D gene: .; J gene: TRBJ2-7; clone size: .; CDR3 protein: CASSLAGSSGYEQYF; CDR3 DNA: TGTGCCAGCAGCTTGGCCGGGTCGTCAGGGTACGAGCAGTACTTC
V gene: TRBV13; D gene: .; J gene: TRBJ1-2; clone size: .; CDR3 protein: CASSPDGTPQSSYGYTF; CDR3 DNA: TGTGCCAGCAGCCCGGACGGGACACCCCAAAGTAGCTATGGCTACACCTTC
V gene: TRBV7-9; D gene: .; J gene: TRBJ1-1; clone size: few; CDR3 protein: CASSSPAEAFF; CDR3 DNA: TGTGCCAGCAGCTCTCCGGCTGAAGCTTTCTTT
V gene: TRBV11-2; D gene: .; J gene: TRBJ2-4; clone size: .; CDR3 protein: CASSATQQGNIQYF; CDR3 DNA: TGTGCCAGCAGCGCTACCCAACAGGGAAACATTCAGTACTTC
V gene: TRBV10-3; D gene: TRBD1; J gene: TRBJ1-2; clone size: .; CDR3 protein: CAYGQGGGYTF; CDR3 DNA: TGTGCCTACGGACAGGGCGGTGGCTACACCTTC
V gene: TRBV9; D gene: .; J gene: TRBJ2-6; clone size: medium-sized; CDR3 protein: CASSVRGSGANVLTF; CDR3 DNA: TGTGCCAGCAGCGTACGCGGCTCTGGGGCCAACGTCCTGACTTTC
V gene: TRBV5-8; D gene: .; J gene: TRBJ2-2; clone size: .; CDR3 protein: CASRRELGGAAGELFF; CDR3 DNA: TGTGCCAGCAGGAGGGAGCTAGGGGGGGCCGCCGGGGAGCTGTTTTTT
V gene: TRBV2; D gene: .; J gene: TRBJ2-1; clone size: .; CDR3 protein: CASSAEGGTFNEQFF; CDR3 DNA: TGTGCCAGCAGCGCAGAGGGCGGGACCTTTAATGAGCAGTTCTTC